This TCR beta chain was sequenced in a study of OX40 agonist ivuxolimab in advanced cancers. Germline V gives CDR1 LNHDA, CDR2 SQIVND (reference sequence). The CDR3 loop spans 15 amino acids. Trimming removed 6 bases from V and 3 bases from J; junction bases left unmatched: 5. The sample holds one count of this clone. Data came from immunoSEQ multiplex PCR; TCRdb stores just in-frame clones and leaves some out. This table has roughly 61,000 clones, about nine tenths appearing once. This rearrangement joins TRBV19 to TRBJ2-6; 7 bases line up with TRBD2. The clonotype was recovered from an adult with an advanced solid tumor such as melanoma, head and neck, liver or kidney cancer. The sequencing used CD4+ or CD8+ T cells sorted from blood, collected in a trial of the OX40 agonist ivuxolimab. CDR3 sequence reads: CASSITSVGANVLTF. The CDR3 DNA is TGTGCCAGTAGCATCACTAGCGTTGGGGCCAACGTCCTGACTTTC.